This note documents a single T cell receptor (beta chain) sequence. Study members were between roughly 18 and 90 years old and lived in 20 to 30 US regions. Categorization into cohorts depended on clinical history that participants reported. Produced via immunoSEQ multiplex PCR; TCRdb's table is partial and in-frame only. The sample carries some 530,000 clones, approximately 86% recorded once. V was shortened by 4 bases and J by 0 bases, with 13 bases between the two germline ends. The CDR3 is 16 amino acids. CDR1 is MGHRA, CDR2 YSYEKL, per germline. These data come from a study of blood T cell repertoires in COVID-19. Study context: From the United States, Italy and Spain came samples of acute and convalescent COVID-19. PBMCs, B-cell-depleted T cells, or T cells were the source of the cDNA or gDNA that made up the material.

The V call is TRBV4-1, the J call TRBJ1-3, with D hard to call. The sequenced material came from PBMCs or T cells enriched from blood (not recorded which). This sequence originates from a woman aged 60 to 75 who had recovered from COVID-19. CDR3: CASSRERSFSGNTIYF. DNA of the CDR3: TGCGCCAGCAGCCGGGAGAGGAGTTTCTCTGGAAACACCATATATTTT.